This entry describes one TCR beta chain. Trimming left V 8 bases short and J 3 bases short, with 13 bases between. The CDR3 loop spans 13 amino acids. Germline assignment: CDR1 MNHEY and CDR2 SVGAGI. The data derive from a study of T cell changes during pregnancy in multiple sclerosis. Profiling relied on immunoSEQ multiplex PCR, and the TCRdb table lists in-frame clones only, not all of them. The sample has roughly 40,000 clones, roughly nine tenths seen once. This chain connects TRBV6-5 to TRBJ2-5; weak D call: TRBD2 (6 bases). This sample comprised CD8+ T cells from peripheral blood mononuclear cells, obtained in the first trimester of pregnancy. The TCR sequence derives from a female donor with multiple sclerosis, enrolled in a pregnancy study. CDR3 region: CASGLNAEETQYF. CDR3 sequence (DNA): TGTGCCAGCGGACTAAACGCAGAAGAGACCCAGTACTTC.